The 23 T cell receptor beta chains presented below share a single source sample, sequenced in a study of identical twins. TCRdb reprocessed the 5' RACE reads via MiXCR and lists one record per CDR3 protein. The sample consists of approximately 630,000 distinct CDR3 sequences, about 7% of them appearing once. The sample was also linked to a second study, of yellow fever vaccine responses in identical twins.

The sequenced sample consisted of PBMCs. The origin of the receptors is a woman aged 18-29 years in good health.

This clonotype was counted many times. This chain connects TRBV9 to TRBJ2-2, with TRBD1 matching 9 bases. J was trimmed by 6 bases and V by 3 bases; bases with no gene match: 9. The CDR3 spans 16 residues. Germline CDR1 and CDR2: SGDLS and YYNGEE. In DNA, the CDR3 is TGTGCCAGCAGCGCGACCGGGACAGGGTCGGCCGGGGAGCTGTTTTTT. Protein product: CASSATGTGSAGELFF.

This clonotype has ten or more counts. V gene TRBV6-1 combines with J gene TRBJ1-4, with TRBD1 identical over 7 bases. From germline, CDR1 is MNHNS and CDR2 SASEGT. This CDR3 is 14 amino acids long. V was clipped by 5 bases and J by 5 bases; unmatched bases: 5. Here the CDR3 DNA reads TGTGCCAGCAGTCCCGGGACAGAGAATGAAAAACTGTTTTTT. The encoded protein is CASSPGTENEKLFF.

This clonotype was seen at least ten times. The CDR3 loop reads CASSSWSPNGETQYF. DNA for the CDR3: TGCGCCAGCAGCTCTTGGAGCCCTAATGGAGAGACCCAGTACTTC. The chain links TRBV5-1 to TRBJ2-5, with no clear D. The CDR3 runs 15 residues. Per the germline V gene, CDR1 is SGHRS and CDR2 is YFSETQ. V was clipped by 3 bases and J by 4 bases, with 16 bases between them. The variable domain in full, completed from reference TRBV5-1 and TRBJ2-5, reads KAGVTQTPRYLIKTRGQQVTLSCSPISGHRSVSWYQQTPGQGLQFLFEYFSETQRNKGNFPGRFSGRQFSNSRSEMNVSTLELGDSALYLCASSSWSPNGETQYFGPGTRLLVL.

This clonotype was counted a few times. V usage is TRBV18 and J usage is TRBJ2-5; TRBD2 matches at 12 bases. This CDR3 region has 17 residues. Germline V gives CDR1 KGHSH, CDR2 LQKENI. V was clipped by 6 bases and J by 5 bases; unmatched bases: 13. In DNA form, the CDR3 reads TGTGCCAGCTCTCCCAGACTAGCGGGAGCAACCGGGGAGACCCAGTACTTC. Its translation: CASSPRLAGATGETQYF.

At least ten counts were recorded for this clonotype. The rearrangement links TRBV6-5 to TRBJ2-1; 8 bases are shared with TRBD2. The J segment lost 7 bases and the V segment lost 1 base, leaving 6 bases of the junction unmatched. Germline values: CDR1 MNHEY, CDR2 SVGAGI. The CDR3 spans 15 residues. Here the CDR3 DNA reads TGTGCCAGCAGTTACTACGGGGGGGCTTGGAATGAGCAGTTCTTC. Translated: CASSYYGGAWNEQFF.

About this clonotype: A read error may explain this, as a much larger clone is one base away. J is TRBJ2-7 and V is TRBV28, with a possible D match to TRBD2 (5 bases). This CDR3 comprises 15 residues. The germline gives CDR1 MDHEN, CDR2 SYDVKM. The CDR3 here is CASSLLPSLAYELYF. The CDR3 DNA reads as TGTGCCAGCAGTTTACTCCCTAGCCTGGCCTACGAGCTGTACTTC.

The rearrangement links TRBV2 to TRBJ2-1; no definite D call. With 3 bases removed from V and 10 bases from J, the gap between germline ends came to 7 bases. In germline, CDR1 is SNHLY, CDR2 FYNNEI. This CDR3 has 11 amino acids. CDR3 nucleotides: TGTGCCAGCAGTGATTTTGGGGAGCAGTTCTTC. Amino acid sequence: CASSDFGEQFF.

The CDR3 protein is CASSLQKGSYNEQFF. CDR3 bases: TGTGCCAGCAGCCTTCAAAAAGGCTCCTACAATGAGCAGTTCTTC. V usage is TRBV14 and J usage is TRBJ2-1, with D hard to call. Trimming took 4 bases from V and 0 from J, leaving 10 bases between them. This CDR3 spans 15 amino acids. From germline, CDR1 is SGHDN and CDR2 FVKESK.

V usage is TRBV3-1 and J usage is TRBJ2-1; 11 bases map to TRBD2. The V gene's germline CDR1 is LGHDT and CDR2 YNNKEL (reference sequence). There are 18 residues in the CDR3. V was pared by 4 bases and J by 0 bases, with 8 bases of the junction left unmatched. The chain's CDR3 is CASSPWASGRSSYNEQFF. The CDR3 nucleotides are TGTGCCAGCAGCCCCTGGGCTAGCGGGAGGAGCTCCTACAATGAGCAGTTCTTC.

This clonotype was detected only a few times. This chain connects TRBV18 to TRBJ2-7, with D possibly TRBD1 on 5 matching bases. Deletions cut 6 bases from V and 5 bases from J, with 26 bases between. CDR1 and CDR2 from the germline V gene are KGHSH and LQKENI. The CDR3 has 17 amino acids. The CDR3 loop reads CASSLHIGDQGADEQYV. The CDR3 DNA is TGTGCCAGCTCCCTCCACATAGGAGATCAGGGCGCCGACGAGCAGTACGTC.

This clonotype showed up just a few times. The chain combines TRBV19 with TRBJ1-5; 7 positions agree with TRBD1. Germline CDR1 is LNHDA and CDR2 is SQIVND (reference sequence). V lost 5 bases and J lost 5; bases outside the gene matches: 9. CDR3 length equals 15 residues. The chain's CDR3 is CASSARDSVYQPQHF. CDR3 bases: TGTGCCAGTAGTGCCCGGGACAGCGTATATCAGCCCCAGCATTTT.

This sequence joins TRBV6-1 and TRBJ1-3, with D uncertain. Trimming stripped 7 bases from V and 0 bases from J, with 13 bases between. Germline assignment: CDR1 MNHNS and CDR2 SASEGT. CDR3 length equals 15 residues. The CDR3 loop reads CASNHGRRSGNTIYF. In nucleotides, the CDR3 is TGTGCCAGCAACCACGGGCGTCGCTCTGGAAACACCATATATTTT.

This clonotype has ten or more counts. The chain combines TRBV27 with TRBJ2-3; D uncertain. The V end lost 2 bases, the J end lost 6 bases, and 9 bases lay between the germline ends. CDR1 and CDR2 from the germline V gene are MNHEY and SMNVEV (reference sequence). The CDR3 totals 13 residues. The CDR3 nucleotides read TGTGCCAGCAGTTTAGCGGCACGGGATACGCAGTATTTT. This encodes CASSLAARDTQYF.

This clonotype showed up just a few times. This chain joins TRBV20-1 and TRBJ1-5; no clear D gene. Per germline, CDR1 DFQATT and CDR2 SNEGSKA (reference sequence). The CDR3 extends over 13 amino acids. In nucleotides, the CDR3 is TGCAACAGTACCAAAGAGGGTAATCAGCCCCAGCATTTT. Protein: CNSTKEGNQPQHF.

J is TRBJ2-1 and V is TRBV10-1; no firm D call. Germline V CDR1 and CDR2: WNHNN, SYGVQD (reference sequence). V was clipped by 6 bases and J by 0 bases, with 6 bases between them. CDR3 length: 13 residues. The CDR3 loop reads CASRSSSYNEQFF. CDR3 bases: TGCGCCAGCAGGAGCAGCTCCTACAATGAGCAGTTCTTC.

CDR3: CASTRTGGSTDTQYF. The CDR3 nucleotides read TGCGCCAGCACCCGGACGGGAGGGAGCACAGATACGCAGTATTTT. The chain employs TRBV5-1 and TRBJ2-3, with 8 bases that match TRBD2. The CDR3 consists of 15 residues. Germline-derived CDR1 and CDR2 are SGHRS and YFSETQ. The junction had 6 bases not matched to a gene; V was cut back by 6 bases and J by 0 bases.

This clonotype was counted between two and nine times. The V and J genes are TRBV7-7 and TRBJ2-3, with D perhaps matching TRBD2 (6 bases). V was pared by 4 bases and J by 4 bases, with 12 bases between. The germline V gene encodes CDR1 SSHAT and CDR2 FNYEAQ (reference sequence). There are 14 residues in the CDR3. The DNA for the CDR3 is TGTGCCAGCAGCTCAGGACTAACTGCAGATACGCAGTATTTT. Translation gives CASSSGLTADTQYF.

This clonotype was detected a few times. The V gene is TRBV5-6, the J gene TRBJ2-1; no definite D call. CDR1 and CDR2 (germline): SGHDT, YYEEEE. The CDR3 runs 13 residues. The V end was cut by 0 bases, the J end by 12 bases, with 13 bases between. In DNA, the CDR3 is TGTGCCAGCAGCTTGGGGACCGAGCAAATGCAGTTCTTC. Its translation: CASSLGTEQMQFF. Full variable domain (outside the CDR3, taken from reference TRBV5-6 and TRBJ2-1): DAGVTQSPTHLIKTRGQQVTLRCSPKSGHDTVSWYQQALGQGPQFIFQYYEEEERQRGNFPDRFSGHQFPNYSSELNVNALLLGDSALYLCASSLGTEQMQFFGPGTRLTVL.

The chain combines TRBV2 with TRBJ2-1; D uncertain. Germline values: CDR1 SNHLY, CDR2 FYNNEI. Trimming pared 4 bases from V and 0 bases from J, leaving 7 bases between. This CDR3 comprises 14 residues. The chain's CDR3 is CASSVMSSYNEQFF. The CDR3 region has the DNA TGTGCCAGCAGTGTGATGAGCTCCTACAATGAGCAGTTCTTC. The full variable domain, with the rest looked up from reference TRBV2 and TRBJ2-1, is EPEVTQTPSHQVTQMGQEVILRCVPISNHLYFYWYRQILGQKVEFLVSFYNNEISEKSEIFDDQFSVERPDGSNFTLKIRSTKLEDSAMYFCASSVMSSYNEQFFGPGTRLTVL.

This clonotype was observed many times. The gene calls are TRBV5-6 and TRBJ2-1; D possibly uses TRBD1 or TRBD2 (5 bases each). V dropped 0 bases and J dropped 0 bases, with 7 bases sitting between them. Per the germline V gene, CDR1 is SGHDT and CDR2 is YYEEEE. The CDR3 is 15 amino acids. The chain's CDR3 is CASSLAGRSYNEQFF. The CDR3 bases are TGTGCCAGCAGCTTGGCGGGACGCTCCTACAATGAGCAGTTCTTC.

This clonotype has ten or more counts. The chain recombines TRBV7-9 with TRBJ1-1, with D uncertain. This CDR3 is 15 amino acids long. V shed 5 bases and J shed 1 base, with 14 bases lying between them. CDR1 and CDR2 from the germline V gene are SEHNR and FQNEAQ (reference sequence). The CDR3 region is CASSPPMGANTEAFF. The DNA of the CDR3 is TGTGCCAGCAGCCCTCCGATGGGCGCGAACACTGAAGCTTTCTTT.

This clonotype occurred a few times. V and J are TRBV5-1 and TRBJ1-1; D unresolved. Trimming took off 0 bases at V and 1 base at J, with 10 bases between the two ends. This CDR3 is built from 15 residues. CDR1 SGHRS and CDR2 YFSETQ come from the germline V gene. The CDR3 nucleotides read TGCGCCAGCAGCTTGGCCGTTGCCCCGAACACTGAAGCTTTCTTT. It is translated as CASSLAVAPNTEAFF.

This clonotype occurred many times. The chain's CDR3 is CSVERGADTQYF. DNA for the CDR3: TGCAGCGTTGAGCGGGGGGCAGATACGCAGTATTTT. This chain joins TRBV29-1 and TRBJ2-3; 8 bases align to TRBD2. The germline CDR1 and CDR2 sequences are SQVTM and ANQGSEA. CDR3 length: 12 residues. Trimming at V came to 3 bases and at J to 4 bases, leaving 0 bases not matched to a gene.